One sample yielded the 23 T cell receptor beta chains listed below, sequenced in a study of long-term antiretroviral therapy in people with HIV. immunoSEQ v3.0 was run at survey level. Sequencing used immunoSEQ multiplex PCR; TCRdb keeps in-frame clones, though not all of them. This table holds some 28,000 clones, about 86% found once. The sequences come from unsorted PBMCs, collected 0.8 years after starting antiretroviral therapy. These receptors came from a woman aged 30 to 39 with HIV.

This clone has only a few counts. The V call is TRBV6-5, the J call TRBJ1-3, with D hard to call. This CDR3 region has 13 residues. V was cut by 10 bases and J by 0 bases, with 10 bases left in between. The germline V gene encodes CDR1 MNHEY and CDR2 SVGAGI. The CDR3 coding sequence is TGTGCCACCCAGTCTTTCTCTGGAAACACCATATATTTT. This sequence encodes CATQSFSGNTIYF.

The rearrangement joins TRBV19 to TRBJ2-1, with D perhaps TRBD1 (5 bases). Deletions cut 6 bases from V and 8 bases from J, with 14 bases between. The CDR3 is made up of 13 amino acids. The germline CDR1 and CDR2 sequences are LNHDA and SQIVND (reference sequence). The CDR3 is CASSTIQGYEQFF. In DNA form, the CDR3 reads TGTGCCAGTAGCACGATCCAGGGCTATGAGCAGTTCTTC.

The chain couples TRBV5-1 to TRBJ1-2; D may be TRBD1 (5 bases). There are 14 residues in the CDR3. Germline-derived CDR1 and CDR2 are SGHRS and YFSETQ. The V end was cut by 4 bases, the J end by 8 bases, with 18 bases between. In DNA, the CDR3 is TGCGCCAGCAGCCTGGAGCAGGGTTCGGGAGGCTACACCTTC. Amino acid sequence: CASSLEQGSGGYTF.

This rearrangement joins TRBV27 to TRBJ2-7; 8 nucleotides agree with TRBD1. Germline CDR1 MNHEY, CDR2 SMNVEV (reference sequence). There are 17 residues in the CDR3. Trimming took 6 bases from V and 2 from J; bases not matched to a gene: 15. CDR3 nucleotide sequence: TGTGCCAGCAGGGCGGACAGGGACGATGAGCGGGCCTACGAGCAGTACTTC. It is translated as CASRADRDDERAYEQYF.

The rearrangement uses TRBV5-5 and TRBJ2-7; 9 positions agree with TRBD1. With 2 bases clipped from V and 4 bases from J, the junction kept 10 bases outside the gene matches. This CDR3 spans 16 amino acids. Germline-derived CDR1 and CDR2 are SGHKS and YYEKEE (reference sequence). The CDR3 region is CASSFGVRDRAYEQYF. The CDR3 coding sequence is TGTGCCAGCAGCTTTGGGGTGCGGGACAGGGCGTACGAGCAGTACTTC.

This clone occurred once. CDR3 in DNA: TGTGCCAGCAGGGGACAGGGGTTCTCCTACGAGCAGTACTTC. Translated: CASRGQGFSYEQYF. V usage is TRBV27 and J usage is TRBJ2-5; 10 nucleotides agree with TRBD1. The DNA end is more similar to TRBJ2-7, so the J call may be wrong. The CDR3 extends over 14 amino acids. From germline, CDR1 is MNHEY and CDR2 SMNVEV (reference sequence).

This chain joins TRBV19 and TRBJ2-1, with TRBD1 identical over 7 bases. Germline V gene data show CDR1 as LNHDA and CDR2 as SQIVND (reference sequence). The ends lost 0 bases at V and 1 base at J; junction bases unmatched: 3. The CDR3 spans 16 residues. The CDR3 bases are TGTGCCAGTAGTATAGAAGGGGGCATGTCCTACAATGAGCAGTTCTTC. Amino acids: CASSIEGGMSYNEQFF.

V and J are TRBV7-7 and TRBJ2-2; 8 bases map to TRBD1. This CDR3 has 16 amino acids. The V and J ends lost 0 bases and 5 bases, in that order; junction bases with no gene match: 5. Germline lookup yields CDR1 SSHAT and CDR2 FNYEAQ (reference sequence). The CDR3 nucleotides read TGTGCCAGCAGCTTAGCTAGGACAGGGAATACCGGGGAGCTGTTTTTT. It translates to CASSLARTGNTGELFF.

The gene calls are TRBV18 and TRBJ1-6, with D perhaps matching TRBD1 (5 bases). V was cut by 2 bases and J by 7 bases, with 12 bases left in between. Germline CDR1 reads KGHSH; CDR2 reads LQKENI. This CDR3 is 15 amino acids long. CDR3 amino acids: CASSPGGIGNSPLHF. DNA for the CDR3: TGTGCCAGCTCACCAGGGGGGATTGGGAATTCACCCCTCCACTTT.

This chain joins TRBV13 and TRBJ1-2; no firm D call. V was pared by 6 bases and J by 5 bases, with 19 bases between. Germline CDR1 and CDR2: PRHDT and FYEKMQ (reference sequence). The CDR3 contains 15 residues. The CDR3 spells CASSRKAGVNYGYTF. The CDR3 DNA reads TGTGCCAGCAGTAGAAAGGCAGGAGTCAATTATGGCTACACCTTC.

This chain uses TRBV7-2 with TRBJ1-3, with 7 positions matching TRBD1. Germline CDR1 and CDR2: SGHTA and FQGNSA. J was trimmed by 10 bases and V by 1 base; bases with no gene match: 10. This CDR3 has 15 amino acids. The CDR3 region is CASSLVGRGETTIYF. In DNA, the CDR3 is TGTGCCAGCAGCTTAGTGGGCAGGGGGGAAACAACCATATATTTT.

The chain combines TRBV4-1 with TRBJ1-3; no clear D. Germline V lookup: CDR1 MGHRA, CDR2 YSYEKL. This CDR3 contains 12 residues. V shed 4 bases and J shed 8 bases, with 9 bases lying between them. The CDR3 loop is CASSPAGDTIYF. DNA for the CDR3: TGCGCCAGCAGCCCCGCCGGGGACACCATATATTTT.

V and J are TRBV4-1 and TRBJ1-2, with D uncertain. Trimming cost V 0 bases and J 4 bases, with 9 bases left between them. CDR1 is MGHRA, CDR2 YSYEKL, per germline. The CDR3 contains 14 residues. Here the CDR3 reads CASSQENGRYGYTF. The CDR3 DNA is TGCGCCAGCAGCCAAGAGAACGGGCGCTATGGCTACACCTTC.

This chain links TRBV6-6 with TRBJ2-6; 7 nucleotides match TRBD1. This CDR3 spans 15 amino acids. Germline CDR1 is MNHNY and CDR2 is SVGAGI (reference sequence). V lost 6 bases, J lost 2 bases, and 4 bases stayed unmatched. CDR3 sequence: CASSRQGAGANVLTF. CDR3 DNA: TGTGCCAGCAGCCGACAGGGAGCTGGGGCCAACGTCCTGACTTTC.

This clone showed up just a few times. This sequence joins TRBV27 and TRBJ2-7; 10 bases are a match to TRBD2. This CDR3 has 14 residues. Germline V gene lookup returns CDR1 MNHEY and CDR2 SMNVEV (reference sequence). V lost 6 bases, J lost 0 bases, and 2 bases stayed unmatched. CDR3 coding DNA: TGTGCCAGCAGACTAGCGGGGAACTCCTACGAGCAGTACGTC. Its translation is CASRLAGNSYEQYV.

The rearrangement links TRBV19 to TRBJ1-5; 8 positions match TRBD1. The junction had 7 bases not matched to a gene; V was cut back by 2 bases and J by 4 bases. The CDR3 is made up of 16 amino acids. Germline CDR1 and CDR2: LNHDA and SQIVND (reference sequence). The DNA for the CDR3 is TGTGCCAGTAGTATACCGACAGGGGTGAAGAATCAGCCCCAGCATTTT. Translation: CASSIPTGVKNQPQHF.

The chain employs TRBV14 and TRBJ2-3; the D call may be TRBD1 or TRBD2 (5 bases each). The germline V gene has CDR1 SGHDN and CDR2 FVKESK. The CDR3 has 16 residues. Deletions cut 4 bases from V and 2 bases from J, with 16 bases between. For the CDR3, the DNA is TGTGCCAGCAGCCGGGGACCGGGTGGGCTCACAGATACGCAGTATTTT. This encodes CASSRGPGGLTDTQYF. The variable domain in full, completed from reference TRBV14 and TRBJ2-3, reads EAGVTQFPSHSVIEKGQTVTLRCDPISGHDNLYWYRRVMGKEIKFLLHFVKESKQDESGMPNNRFLAERTGGTYSTLKVQPAELEDSGVYFCASSRGPGGLTDTQYFGPGTRLTVL.

The chain joins TRBV15 to TRBJ1-5; D not resolved. There are 15 residues in the CDR3. Germline V gives CDR1 LNHNV, CDR2 YYDKDF (reference sequence). V was cut by 1 base and J by 6 bases, with 13 bases left in between. This CDR3 is CATSRGTEAGQPQHF. For the CDR3, the DNA is TGTGCCACCAGCAGAGGGACGGAGGCTGGTCAGCCCCAGCATTTT.

The CDR3 loop is CASSVGWTASYEQYF. DNA of the CDR3: TGTGCCAGCAGCGTCGGATGGACGGCCTCCTACGAGCAGTACTTC. The chain uses TRBV9 and TRBJ2-7; D gene ambiguous. CDR1 is SGDLS and CDR2 is YYNGEE in the germline V gene. The CDR3 totals 15 residues. Trimming pared 2 bases from V and 0 bases from J, leaving 12 bases between.

The chain has TRBV5-1 and TRBJ2-3; D may match TRBD1 or TRBD2 (5 bases each). The V and J ends lost 0 bases and 4 bases respectively, with 15 bases between them. Germline lookup yields CDR1 SGHRS and CDR2 YFSETQ. This CDR3 has 16 residues. The CDR3, as DNA: TGCGCCAGCAGCTTGGGTGGGACCCACGGCTCAGATACGCAGTATTTT. Its protein product is CASSLGGTHGSDTQYF. Drawing the rest from reference TRBV5-1 and TRBJ2-3, the complete variable domain is KAGVTQTPRYLIKTRGQQVTLSCSPISGHRSVSWYQQTPGQGLQFLFEYFSETQRNKGNFPGRFSGRQFSNSRSEMNVSTLELGDSALYLCASSLGGTHGSDTQYFGPGTRLTVL.

This chain uses TRBV14 with TRBJ1-1; D is unclear. There are 14 residues in the CDR3. V dropped 5 bases and J dropped 6 bases, with 16 bases sitting between them. Germline-derived CDR1 and CDR2 are SGHDN and FVKESK. The CDR3: CASSAQTGYSEAFF. The CDR3 DNA reads as TGTGCCAGCAGCGCGCAGACCGGGTATTCTGAAGCTTTCTTT. Combining the CDR3 with reference TRBV14 and TRBJ1-1 gives the whole variable domain EAGVTQFPSHSVIEKGQTVTLRCDPISGHDNLYWYRRVMGKEIKFLLHFVKESKQDESGMPNNRFLAERTGGTYSTLKVQPAELEDSGVYFCASSAQTGYSEAFFGQGTRLTVV.

The J gene is TRBJ1-2, the V gene TRBV7-3; 7 nucleotides agree with TRBD1. The J segment lost 2 bases and the V segment lost 5 bases, leaving 5 bases of the junction unmatched. Germline V gene data show CDR1 as SGHTA and CDR2 as FQGTGA. The CDR3 has 14 amino acids. The CDR3 here is CASSPGGGNYGYTF. The CDR3, as DNA: TGTGCCAGCAGCCCAGGGGGGGGAAACTATGGCTACACCTTC.

This clone has a handful of counts. The chain employs TRBV6-5 and TRBJ1-1, with D tentatively TRBD1 (5 bases). CDR3 length equals 14 residues. The germline V gene encodes CDR1 MNHEY and CDR2 SVGAGI. The V end lost 4 bases, the J end lost 2 bases, and 11 bases lay between the germline ends. This chain's CDR3 is CASSSLGANTEAFF. As DNA, the CDR3 is TGTGCCAGCAGTTCCCTCGGGGCCAACACTGAAGCTTTCTTT.